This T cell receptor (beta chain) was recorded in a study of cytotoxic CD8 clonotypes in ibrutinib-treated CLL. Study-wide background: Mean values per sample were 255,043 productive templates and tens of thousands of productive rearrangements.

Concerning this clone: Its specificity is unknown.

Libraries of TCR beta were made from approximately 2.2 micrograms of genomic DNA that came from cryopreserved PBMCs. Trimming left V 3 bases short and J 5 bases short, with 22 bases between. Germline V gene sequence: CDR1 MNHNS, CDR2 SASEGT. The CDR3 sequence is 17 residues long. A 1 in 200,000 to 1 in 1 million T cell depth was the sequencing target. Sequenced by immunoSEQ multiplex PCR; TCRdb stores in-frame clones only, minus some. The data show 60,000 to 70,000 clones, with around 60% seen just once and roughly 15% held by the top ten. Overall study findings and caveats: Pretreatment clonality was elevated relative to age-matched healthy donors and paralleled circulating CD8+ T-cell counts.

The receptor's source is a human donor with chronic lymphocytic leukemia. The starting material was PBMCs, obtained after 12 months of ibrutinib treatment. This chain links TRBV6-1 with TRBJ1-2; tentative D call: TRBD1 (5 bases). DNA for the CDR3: TGTGCCAGCAGTGATACAGGATCTCCTCTCAGAGATTATGGCTACACCTTC. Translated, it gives CASSDTGSPLRDYGYTF.